This entry features one TCR beta chain sequence. The CDR3 is 14 residues long. The junction had 8 bases not matched to a gene; V was cut back by 3 bases and J by 7 bases. Germline CDR1 and CDR2: MNHEY and SVGEGT. This sample was taken from a study of blood T cell repertoires in COVID-19. The wider study: The study drew acute and convalescent COVID-19 samples from the United States, Italy and Spain. Sample material is recorded as cDNA or gDNA derived from T cells, B-cell-depleted T cells, or PBMCs.

Per the original data handling: Amplified reference gene primers provided the basis for estimating nucleated cell counts. Profiled with immunoSEQ multiplex PCR; TCRdb holds only in-frame clones, not every one. The V and J calls and clone size are taken from that table; D and trimming were inferred from the DNA. The sample consists of 250,000 to 350,000 clones, over 75% of them appearing once. The clonotype comes from a man aged 18 to 35 with active or convalescent COVID-19. This chain links TRBV6-2 or TRBV6-3 with TRBJ1-2; 7 nucleotides match TRBD1. Sequenced input: peripheral blood. CDR3 DNA sequence: TGTGCCAGCAGTTATGGCGACAGGGAAGGTGGCTACACCTTC. This sequence encodes CASSYGDREGGYTF.